The clone carrying this T cell receptor beta chain was seen more than once but under ten times. Its specificity is unknown. With a much larger clone just one base away, this may be a read error. The same CDR3 arises from other DNA sequences in this sample as well. The data derive from a study of metastatic and nonmetastatic thyroid tumors. About the research overall: Repertoires were compared across blood and tumor or nodule tissue from malignant and benign thyroid patients. Overall study findings and caveats: The reported finding was significantly higher TCR beta diversity in malignant thyroid tumors relative to benign nodules, in blood and tumor.

As originally analysed: The distant-metastasis classifier for papillary thyroid cancer was built from CDR3 differences across clinicopathological groups. Using MiXCR, TCRdb reanalyzed the PCR reads. In this record, the V and J calls reflect TCRdb's handling and not the investigators' own analysis. The sample lists tens of thousands of clones, roughly a sixth occurring once. The CDR3 is 12 amino acids. The germline V gene has CDR1 SSHAT and CDR2 FNYEAQ (reference sequence). Trimming pared 11 bases from V and 5 bases from J, leaving 13 bases between. Among the patients, none had received any treatment before thyroid surgery.

This sequence was found in a female donor with papillary thyroid cancer or a benign thyroid nodule (not recorded which). Some clones in this sample may be carry-over from other donors' samples. The rearrangement uses TRBV7-7 and TRBJ2-1; no definite D call. The sample consisted of blood. Here the CDR3 reads CASTGENNEQFF. The CDR3 DNA is TGTGCCTCCACTGGAGAGAACAATGAGCAGTTCTTC.